These 7 T cell receptor beta chains came from one sample sequenced in a study of cytomegalovirus exposure and HLA in healthy donors. The PCR employed 60 Vbeta primers together with 13 Jbeta primers. The table came from immunoSEQ multiplex PCR; TCRdb's copy has only in-frame clones and leaves some out. The table lists some 200,000 clones, 83% of them singletons, with 1.6% in the top ten. Sequencing used PBMCs. The receptors here all came from a man aged 45-60 years in good health and CMV-seronegative.

The chain is built from TRBV2 and TRBJ2-2; 12 bases align to TRBD2. Germline lookup yields CDR1 SNHLY and CDR2 FYNNEI. This CDR3 region has 15 residues. V was pared by 6 bases and J by 7 bases, with 6 bases of the junction left unmatched. The CDR3 region is CASSSSGGAGGELFF. CDR3 bases: TGTGCCAGCAGCTCTAGCGGGGGGGCAGGCGGGGAGCTGTTTTTT.

This rearrangement joins TRBV18 to TRBJ1-2, with a possible D match to TRBD1 (6 bases). V shed 3 bases and J shed 5 bases, with 10 bases lying between them. The V gene's germline CDR1 is KGHSH and CDR2 LQKENI. The CDR3 covers 13 residues. CDR3 nucleotide sequence: TGTGCCAGCTCACCGGACAGCGGTTATGGCTACACCTTC. Residues: CASSPDSGYGYTF.

This rearrangement joins TRBV2 to TRBJ1-2, with TRBD1 identical over 8 bases. Looked up from germline, CDR1 is SNHLY and CDR2 is FYNNEI. J lost 2 bases, V lost 5 bases, and 7 bases had no gene match. CDR3 length: 15 amino acids. The CDR3 nucleotides read TGTGCCAGCAGTTCCCAGGCAGGGGGCAACTATGGCTACACCTTC. The encoded protein is CASSSQAGGNYGYTF.

V and J are TRBV14 and TRBJ2-3, with D tentatively TRBD2 (5 bases). The V end lost 2 bases, the J end lost 0 bases, and 12 bases lay between the germline ends. This CDR3 comprises 16 residues. Germline CDR1 and CDR2: SGHDN and FVKESK. Written as DNA, the CDR3 is TGTGCCAGCAGCCAACAACCCCTAGCTAGCACAGATACGCAGTATTTT. It encodes CASSQQPLASTDTQYF.

The V gene is TRBV18, the J gene TRBJ1-2; TRBD1 matches 9 bases. Trimming at V came to 3 bases and at J to 7 bases, leaving 12 bases not matched to a gene. The V gene's germline CDR1 is KGHSH and CDR2 LQKENI. There are 16 residues in the CDR3. The CDR3 coding sequence is TGTGCCAGCTCACCTCCATTACAGGGGGCGCGAGGTGGCTACACCTTC. This encodes CASSPPLQGARGGYTF.

The rearrangement uses TRBV7-6 and TRBJ1-1, with 8 bases matching TRBD1. The V gene's germline CDR1 is SGHVS and CDR2 FNYEAQ. After removal of 3 bases from V and 1 base from J, the junction contained 4 bases not matched to a gene. The CDR3 consists of 15 residues. The CDR3 DNA reads as TGTGCCAGCAGCTTCGACAGGGGAGCGAACACTGAAGCTTTCTTT. Protein: CASSFDRGANTEAFF.

The CDR3 is CASSLVADYGYTF. The CDR3 nucleotides read TGTGCCAGCAGCTTAGTTGCGGATTATGGCTACACCTTC. V usage is TRBV7-2 and J usage is TRBJ1-2; no firm D call. The CDR3 is 13 amino acids. The ends were cut back, 1 base at V and 5 bases at J, with 8 bases in the middle. Germline CDR1 and CDR2: SGHTA and FQGNSA.